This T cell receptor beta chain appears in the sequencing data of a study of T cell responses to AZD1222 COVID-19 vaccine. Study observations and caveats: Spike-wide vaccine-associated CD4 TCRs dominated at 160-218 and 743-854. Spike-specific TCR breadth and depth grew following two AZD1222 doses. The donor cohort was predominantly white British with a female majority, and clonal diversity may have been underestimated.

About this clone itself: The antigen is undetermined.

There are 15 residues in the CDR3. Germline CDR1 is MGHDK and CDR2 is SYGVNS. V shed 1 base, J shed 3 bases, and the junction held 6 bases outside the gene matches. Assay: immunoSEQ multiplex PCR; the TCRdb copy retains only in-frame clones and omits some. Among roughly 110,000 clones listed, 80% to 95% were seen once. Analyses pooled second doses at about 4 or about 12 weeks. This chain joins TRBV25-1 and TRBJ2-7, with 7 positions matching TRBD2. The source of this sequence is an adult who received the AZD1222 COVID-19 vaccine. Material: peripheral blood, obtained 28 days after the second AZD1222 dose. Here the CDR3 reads CASSEWGTGGYEQYF. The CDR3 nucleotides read TGTGCCAGCAGTGAATGGGGGACGGGGGGCTACGAGCAGTACTTC.